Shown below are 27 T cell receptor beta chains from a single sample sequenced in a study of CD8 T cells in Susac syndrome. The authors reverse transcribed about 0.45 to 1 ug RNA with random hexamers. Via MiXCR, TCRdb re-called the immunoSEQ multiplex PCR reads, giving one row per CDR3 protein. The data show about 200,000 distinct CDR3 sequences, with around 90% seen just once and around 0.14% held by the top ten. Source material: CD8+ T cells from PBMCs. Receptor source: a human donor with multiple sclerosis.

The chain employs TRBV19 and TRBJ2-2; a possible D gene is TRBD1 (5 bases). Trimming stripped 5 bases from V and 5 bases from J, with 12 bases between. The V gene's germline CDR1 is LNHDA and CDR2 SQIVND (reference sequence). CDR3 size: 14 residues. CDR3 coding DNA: TGTGCCAGTAGTCCTACAGGATGGACCGGGGAGCTGTTTTTT. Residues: CASSPTGWTGELFF.

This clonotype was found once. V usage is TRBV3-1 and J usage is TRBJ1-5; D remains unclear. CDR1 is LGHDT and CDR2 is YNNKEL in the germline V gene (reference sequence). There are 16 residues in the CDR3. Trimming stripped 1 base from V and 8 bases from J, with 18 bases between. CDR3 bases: TGTGCCAGCAGCCAAGGGGCTGGGTACCCTGAGGAGCCCCAGCATTTT. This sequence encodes CASSQGAGYPEEPQHF.

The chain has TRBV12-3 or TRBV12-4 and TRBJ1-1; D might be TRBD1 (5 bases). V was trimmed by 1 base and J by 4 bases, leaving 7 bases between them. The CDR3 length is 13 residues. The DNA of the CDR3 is TGTGCCAGCAGTTTAGTGGGGCCCACTGAAGCTTTCTTT. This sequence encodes CASSLVGPTEAFF.

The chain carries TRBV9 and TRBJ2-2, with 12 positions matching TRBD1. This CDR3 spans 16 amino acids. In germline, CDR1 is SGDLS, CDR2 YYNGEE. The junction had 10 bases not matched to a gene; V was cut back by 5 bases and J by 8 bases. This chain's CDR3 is CASRAPGQGASGELFF. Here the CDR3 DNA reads TGTGCCAGCAGAGCTCCGGGACAGGGGGCTTCGGGGGAGCTGTTTTTT. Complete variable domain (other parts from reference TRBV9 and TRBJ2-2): DSGVTQTPKHLITATGQRVTLRCSPRSGDLSVYWYQQSLDQGLQFLIQYYNGEERAKGNILERFSAQQFPDLHSELNLSSLELGDSALYFCASRAPGQGASGELFFGEGSRLTVL.

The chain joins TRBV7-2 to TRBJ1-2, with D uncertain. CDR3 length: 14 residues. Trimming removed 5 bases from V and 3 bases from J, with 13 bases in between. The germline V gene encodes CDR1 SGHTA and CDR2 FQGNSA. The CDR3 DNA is TGTGCCAGCAGCCCTTTACTCGTGGACTATGGCTACACCTTC. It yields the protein CASSPLLVDYGYTF.

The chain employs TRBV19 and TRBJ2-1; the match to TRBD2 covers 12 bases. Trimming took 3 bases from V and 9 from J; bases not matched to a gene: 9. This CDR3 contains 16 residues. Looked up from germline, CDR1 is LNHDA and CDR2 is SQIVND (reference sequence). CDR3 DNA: TGTGCCAGTAGTATTCCTGGGCTAGCGGGAGGGAGTGAGCAGTTCTTC. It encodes CASSIPGLAGGSEQFF.

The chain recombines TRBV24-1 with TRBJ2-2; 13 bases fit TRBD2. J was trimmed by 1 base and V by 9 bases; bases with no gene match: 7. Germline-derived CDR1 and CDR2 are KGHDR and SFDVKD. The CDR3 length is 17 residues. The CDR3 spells CATGLAGARGNTGELFF. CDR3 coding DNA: TGTGCCACCGGACTAGCGGGGGCCAGGGGGAACACCGGGGAGCTGTTTTTT.

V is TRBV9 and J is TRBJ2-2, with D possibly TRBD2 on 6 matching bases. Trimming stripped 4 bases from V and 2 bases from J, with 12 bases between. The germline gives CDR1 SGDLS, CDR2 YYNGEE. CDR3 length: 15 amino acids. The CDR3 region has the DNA TGTGCCAGCAGCCATAGCGGAGCTAACACCGGGGAGCTGTTTTTT. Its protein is CASSHSGANTGELFF. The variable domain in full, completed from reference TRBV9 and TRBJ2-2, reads DSGVTQTPKHLITATGQRVTLRCSPRSGDLSVYWYQQSLDQGLQFLIQYYNGEERAKGNILERFSAQQFPDLHSELNLSSLELGDSALYFCASSHSGANTGELFFGEGSRLTVL.

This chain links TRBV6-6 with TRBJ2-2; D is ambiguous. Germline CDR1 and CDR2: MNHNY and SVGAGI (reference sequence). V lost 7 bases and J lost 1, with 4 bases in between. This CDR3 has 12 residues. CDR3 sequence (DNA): TGTGCCAGCACCTGGAACACCGGGGAGCTGTTTTTT. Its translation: CASTWNTGELFF.

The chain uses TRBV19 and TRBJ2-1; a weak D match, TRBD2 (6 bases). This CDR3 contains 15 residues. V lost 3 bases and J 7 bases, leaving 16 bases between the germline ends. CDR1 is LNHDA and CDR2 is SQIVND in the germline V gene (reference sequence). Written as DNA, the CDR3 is TGTGCCAGTAGTATCGGGGGTACTAGTTTGAATGAGCAGTTCTTC. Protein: CASSIGGTSLNEQFF. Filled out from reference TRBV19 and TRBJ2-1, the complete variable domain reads DGGITQSPKYLFRKEGQNVTLSCEQNLNHDAMYWYRQDPGQGLRLIYYSQIVNDFQKGDIAEGYSVSREKKESFPLTVTSAQKNPTAFYLCASSIGGTSLNEQFFGPGTRLTVL.

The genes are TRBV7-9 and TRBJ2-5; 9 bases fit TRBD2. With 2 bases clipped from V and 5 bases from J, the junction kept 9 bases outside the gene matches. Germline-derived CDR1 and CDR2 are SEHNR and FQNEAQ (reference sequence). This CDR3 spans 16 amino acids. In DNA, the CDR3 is TGTGCCAGCAGCTTACGGATAGCGGGAGTTTTGGAGACCCAGTACTTC. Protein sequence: CASSLRIAGVLETQYF.

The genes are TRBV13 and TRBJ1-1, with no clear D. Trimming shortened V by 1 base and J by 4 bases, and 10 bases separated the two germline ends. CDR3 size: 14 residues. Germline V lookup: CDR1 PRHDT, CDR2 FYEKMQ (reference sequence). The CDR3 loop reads CASSLEEAGTEAFF. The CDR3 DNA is TGTGCCAGCAGCTTAGAGGAGGCTGGCACTGAAGCTTTCTTT.

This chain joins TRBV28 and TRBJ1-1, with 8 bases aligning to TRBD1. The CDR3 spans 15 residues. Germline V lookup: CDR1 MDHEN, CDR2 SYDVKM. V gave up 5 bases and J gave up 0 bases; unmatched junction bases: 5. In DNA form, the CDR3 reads TGTGCCAGCAGTCATACAGGGGGAATGAACACTGAAGCTTTCTTT. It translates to CASSHTGGMNTEAFF.

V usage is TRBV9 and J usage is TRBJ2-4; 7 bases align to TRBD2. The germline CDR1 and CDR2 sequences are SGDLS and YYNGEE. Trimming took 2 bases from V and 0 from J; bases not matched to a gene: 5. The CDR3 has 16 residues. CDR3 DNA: TGTGCCAGCAGCGTCGGGGGAGGGACAGCCAAAAACATTCAGTACTTC. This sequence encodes CASSVGGGTAKNIQYF.

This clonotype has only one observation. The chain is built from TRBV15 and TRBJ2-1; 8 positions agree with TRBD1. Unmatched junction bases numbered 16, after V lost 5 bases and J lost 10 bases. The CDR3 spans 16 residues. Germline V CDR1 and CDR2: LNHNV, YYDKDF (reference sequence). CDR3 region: CATSLNLRTGPGEQFF. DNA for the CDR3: TGTGCCACCAGCCTCAATCTCAGGACAGGGCCAGGCGAGCAGTTCTTC. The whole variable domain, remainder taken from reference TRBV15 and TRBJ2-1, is DAMVIQNPRYQVTQFGKPVTLSCSQTLNHNVMYWYQQKSSQAPKLLFHYYDKDFNNEADTPDNFQSRRPNTSFCFLDIRSPGLGDTAMYLCATSLNLRTGPGEQFFGPGTRLTVL.

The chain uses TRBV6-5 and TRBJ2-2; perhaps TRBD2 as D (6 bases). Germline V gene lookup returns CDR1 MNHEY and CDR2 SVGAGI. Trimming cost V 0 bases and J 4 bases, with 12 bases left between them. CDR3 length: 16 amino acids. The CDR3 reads CASSYSRRVGTGELFF. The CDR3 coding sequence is TGTGCCAGCAGTTACTCACGGAGGGTCGGCACCGGGGAGCTGTTTTTT.

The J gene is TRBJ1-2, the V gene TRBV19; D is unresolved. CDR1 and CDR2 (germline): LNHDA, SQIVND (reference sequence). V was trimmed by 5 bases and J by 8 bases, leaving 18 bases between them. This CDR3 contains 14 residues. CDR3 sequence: CASSLPFAGGGYTF. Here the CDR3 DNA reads TGTGCCAGTAGTCTCCCATTCGCGGGCGGGGGCTACACCTTC.

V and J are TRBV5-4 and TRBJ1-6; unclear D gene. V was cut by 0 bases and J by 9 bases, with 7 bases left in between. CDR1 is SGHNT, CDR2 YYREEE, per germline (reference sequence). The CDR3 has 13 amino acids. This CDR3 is CASSLGEGSPLHF. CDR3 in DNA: TGTGCCAGCAGCTTGGGGGAGGGTTCACCCCTCCACTTT.

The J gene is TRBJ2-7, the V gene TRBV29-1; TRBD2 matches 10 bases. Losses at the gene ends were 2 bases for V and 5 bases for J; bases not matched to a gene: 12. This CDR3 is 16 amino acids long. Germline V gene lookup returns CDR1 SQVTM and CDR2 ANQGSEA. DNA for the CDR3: TGCAGCGTTGAATTGGGTTTAGCGGGAGGAATCGACGAGCAGTACTTC. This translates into CSVELGLAGGIDEQYF.

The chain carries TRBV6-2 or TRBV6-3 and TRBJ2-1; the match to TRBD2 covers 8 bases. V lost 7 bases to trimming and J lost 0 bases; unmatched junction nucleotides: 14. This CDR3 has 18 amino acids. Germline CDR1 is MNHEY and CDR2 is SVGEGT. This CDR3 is CASIGWSGSRISYNEQFF. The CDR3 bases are TGTGCCAGCATCGGGTGGAGCGGGAGCCGGATCTCCTACAATGAGCAGTTCTTC.

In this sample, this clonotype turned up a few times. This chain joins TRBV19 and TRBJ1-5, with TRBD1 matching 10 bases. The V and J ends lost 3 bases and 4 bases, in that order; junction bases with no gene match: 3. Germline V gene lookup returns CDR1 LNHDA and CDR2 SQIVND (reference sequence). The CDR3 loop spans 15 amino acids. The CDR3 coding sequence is TGTGCCAGTAGTATTTGGGGACAGGGGAATCAGCCCCAGCATTTT. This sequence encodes CASSIWGQGNQPQHF.

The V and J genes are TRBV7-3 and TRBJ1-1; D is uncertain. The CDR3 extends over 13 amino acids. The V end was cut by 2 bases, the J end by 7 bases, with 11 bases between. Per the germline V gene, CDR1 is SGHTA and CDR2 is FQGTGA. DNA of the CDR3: TGTGCCAGCAGCTTAGAGGGAACCGGTGAAGCTTTCTTT. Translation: CASSLEGTGEAFF.

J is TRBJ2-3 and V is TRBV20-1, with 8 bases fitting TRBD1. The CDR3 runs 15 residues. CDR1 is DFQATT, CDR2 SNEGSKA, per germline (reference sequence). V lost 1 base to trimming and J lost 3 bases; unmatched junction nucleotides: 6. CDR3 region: CSARGIGQGTDTQYF. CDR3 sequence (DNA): TGCAGTGCTAGAGGCATCGGACAGGGTACAGATACGCAGTATTTT.

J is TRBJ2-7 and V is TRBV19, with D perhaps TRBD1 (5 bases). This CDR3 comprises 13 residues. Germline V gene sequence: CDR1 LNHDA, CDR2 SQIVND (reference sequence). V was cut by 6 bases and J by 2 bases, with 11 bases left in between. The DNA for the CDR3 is TGTGCCAGTAGCCACCAGGGTCCCTACGAGCAGTACTTC. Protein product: CASSHQGPYEQYF.

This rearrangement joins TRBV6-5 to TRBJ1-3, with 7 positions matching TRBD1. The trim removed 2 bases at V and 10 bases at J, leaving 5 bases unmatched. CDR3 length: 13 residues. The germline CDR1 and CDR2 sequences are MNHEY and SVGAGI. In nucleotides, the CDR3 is TGTGCCAGCAGTTACGGGACAGAGGGAACCATATATTTT. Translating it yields CASSYGTEGTIYF.

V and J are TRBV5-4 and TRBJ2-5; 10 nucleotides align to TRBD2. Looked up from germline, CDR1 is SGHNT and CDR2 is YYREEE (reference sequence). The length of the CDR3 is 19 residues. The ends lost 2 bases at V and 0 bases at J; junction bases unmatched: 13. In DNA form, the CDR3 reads TGTGCCAGCAGCTTAGCCCCTCCGAGCGGGAGGGCGTACCAAGAGACCCAGTACTTC. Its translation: CASSLAPPSGRAYQETQYF.

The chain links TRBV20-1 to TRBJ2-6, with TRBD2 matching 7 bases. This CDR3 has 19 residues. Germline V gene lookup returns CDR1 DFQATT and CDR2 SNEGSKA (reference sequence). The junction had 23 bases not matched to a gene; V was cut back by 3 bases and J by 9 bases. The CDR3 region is CSASSPGRVIPSGDNVLTF. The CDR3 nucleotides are TGCAGTGCTAGTAGCCCGGGGAGGGTGATCCCCTCGGGTGACAACGTCCTGACTTTC.